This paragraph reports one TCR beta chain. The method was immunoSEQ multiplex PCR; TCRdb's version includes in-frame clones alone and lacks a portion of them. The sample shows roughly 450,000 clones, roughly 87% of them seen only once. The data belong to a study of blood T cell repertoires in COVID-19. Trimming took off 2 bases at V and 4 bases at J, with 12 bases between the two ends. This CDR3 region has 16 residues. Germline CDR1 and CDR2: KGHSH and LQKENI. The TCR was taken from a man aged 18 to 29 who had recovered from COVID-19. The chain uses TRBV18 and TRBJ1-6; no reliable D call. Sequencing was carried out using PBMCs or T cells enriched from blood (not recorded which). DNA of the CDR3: TGTGCCAGCTCACCAACCCAGTCGCTGTATAATTCACCCCTCCACTTT. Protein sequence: CASSPTQSLYNSPLHF.